Sequencing of this T cell receptor (beta chain) was carried out in a study of chemoradiotherapy in HPV16-positive cancers. CDR3 size: 12 residues. After removal of 8 bases from V and 1 base from J, the junction contained 0 bases not matched to a gene. Germline loops: CDR1 SNHLY, CDR2 FYNNEI. Profiling relied on immunoSEQ multiplex PCR, and the TCRdb table lists in-frame clones only, not all of them. The profile shows around 30,000 clones, about 87% of them singletons. The receptor's source is a human donor with HPV-associated anogenital cancer. V and J are TRBV2 and TRBJ1-1; TRBD1 aligns across 8 bases. The material sequenced was blood, taken from a patient who underwent chemoradiotherapy. CDR3 nucleotide sequence: TGTGCCAGCGGGACAGGGAACACTGAAGCTTTCTTT. This encodes CASGTGNTEAFF.